The 16 T cell receptor beta chains reported below all come from one sample, sequenced in a study of STAT5B mutations in CD4+ large granular lymphocyte leukemia. TCRdb keeps only in-frame clones here, not all; method: immunoSEQ multiplex PCR. Here the sample spans 30,000 to 35,000 clones, 70% to 90% being singletons. The sequenced sample consisted of CD4+ T cells from blood buffy coats. These receptors were collected from a human donor in good health.

The gene calls are TRBV4-3 and TRBJ1-2; D perhaps matches TRBD1 (5 bases). The CDR3 length is 15 residues. V lost 3 bases and J 4 bases, leaving 15 bases between the germline ends. Germline CDR1 reads LGHNA; CDR2 reads YSLEER. The CDR3 DNA follows: TGCGCCAGCAGCCACCGGGACCAGCCTTTCTATGGCTACACCTTC. It translates to CASSHRDQPFYGYTF.

This clone was detected only a few times. The chain combines TRBV2 with TRBJ2-7; D is ambiguous. The CDR3 is 12 amino acids. From germline, CDR1 is SNHLY and CDR2 FYNNEI. Trimming shortened V by 8 bases and J by 0 bases, and 8 bases separated the two germline ends. CDR3 amino acids: CASGKSSYEQYF. CDR3 nucleotides: TGTGCCAGCGGAAAGAGCTCCTACGAGCAGTACTTC.

This clone was detected a few times. V and J are TRBV19 and TRBJ1-3, with D possibly being TRBD1 (5 bases). The germline CDR1 and CDR2 sequences are LNHDA and SQIVND (reference sequence). V was cut by 7 bases and J by 2 bases, with 12 bases left in between. This CDR3 contains 14 residues. The CDR3 region has the DNA TGTGCCAGTACCCTCGGGGGACCTGGAAACACCATATATTTT. This gives the protein CASTLGGPGNTIYF.

This sequence joins TRBV5-1 and TRBJ2-3; 7 bases are shared with TRBD1. The germline V gene encodes CDR1 SGHRS and CDR2 YFSETQ. The J segment lost 5 bases and the V segment lost 1 base, leaving 10 bases of the junction unmatched. There are 16 residues in the CDR3. The CDR3 DNA follows: TGCGCCAGCAGCTTGACGGAAAGGGGGCGAGGAGATACGCAGTATTTT. The encoded protein is CASSLTERGRGDTQYF.

The chain carries TRBV10-1 and TRBJ1-5; D remains unclear. V lost 9 bases and J 10 bases, leaving 7 bases between the germline ends. CDR3 length: 9 amino acids. The germline CDR1 and CDR2 sequences are WNHNN and SYGVQD (reference sequence). The chain's CDR3 is CASPSPQHF. The CDR3 DNA is TGCGCCAGTCCCTCACCCCAGCATTTT.

The CDR3 bases are TGTGCCAGCAACCCTAAGGAGGGAAGATCTACCGGGGAGCTGTTTTTT. Translated: CASNPKEGRSTGELFF. This chain connects TRBV7-9 to TRBJ2-2, with D maybe TRBD2 (6 bases). Germline V gene sequence: CDR1 SEHNR, CDR2 FQNEAQ (reference sequence). Trimming cost V 7 bases and J 5 bases, with 20 bases left between them. This CDR3 is 16 amino acids long.

The V and J genes are TRBV6-5 and TRBJ1-2; the match to TRBD1 covers 10 bases. CDR1 MNHEY and CDR2 SVGAGI come from the germline V gene. V lost 6 bases to trimming and J lost 5 bases; unmatched junction nucleotides: 9. CDR3 length: 15 residues. Here the CDR3 DNA reads TGTGCCAGCAGGCGACAGGGGGCAATGGGGTATGGCTACACCTTC. Protein product: CASRRQGAMGYGYTF.

V is TRBV10-2 and J is TRBJ2-5; D possibly matches TRBD1 or TRBD2 (7 bases each). The CDR3 is made up of 19 amino acids. Germline V gives CDR1 WSHSY, CDR2 SAAADI. V dropped 8 bases and J dropped 4 bases, with 32 bases sitting between them. CDR3 amino acids: CASGGVRGQRNIMGETQYF. The DNA for the CDR3 is TGCGCCAGCGGGGGGGTAAGGGGACAGCGGAATATTATGGGAGAGACCCAGTACTTC.

The gene calls are TRBV7-2 and TRBJ1-2; TRBD1 aligns across 7 bases. The J segment lost 8 bases and the V segment lost 2 bases, leaving 2 bases of the junction unmatched. Germline-derived CDR1 and CDR2 are SGHTA and FQGNSA. This CDR3 spans 12 amino acids. The CDR3 DNA follows: TGTGCCAGCAGCTTACAGGACAGGGGCTACACCTTC. Amino acids: CASSLQDRGYTF.

The chain carries TRBV11-2 and TRBJ1-4, with TRBD1 matching over 9 bases. The germline gives CDR1 SGHAT, CDR2 FQNNGV. The CDR3 is 16 residues long. V gave up 6 bases and J gave up 3 bases; unmatched junction bases: 8. CDR3 amino acids: CASSRRQGVANEKLFF. CDR3 sequence (DNA): TGTGCCAGCAGTCGAAGACAGGGGGTAGCTAATGAAAAACTGTTTTTT.

The rearrangement joins TRBV10-2 to TRBJ2-2; a possible D gene is TRBD2 (6 bases). CDR1 is WSHSY and CDR2 is SAAADI in the germline V gene. V lost 2 bases and J lost 5, with 12 bases in between. The CDR3 is 15 amino acids. This CDR3 reads CASSELGGWTGELFF. CDR3 sequence (DNA): TGCGCCAGCAGTGAGCTTGGGGGGTGGACCGGGGAGCTGTTTTTT.

The rearrangement uses TRBV5-1 and TRBJ2-5, with 10 bases fitting TRBD1. The length of the CDR3 is 15 residues. V shed 0 bases, J shed 5 bases, and the junction held 4 bases outside the gene matches. Germline CDR1 reads SGHRS; CDR2 reads YFSETQ. The CDR3, as DNA: TGCGCCAGCAGCTTGGTGGGGACAGGGGCGGAGACCCAGTACTTC. It codes for CASSLVGTGAETQYF. The variable domain in full, completed from reference TRBV5-1 and TRBJ2-5, reads KAGVTQTPRYLIKTRGQQVTLSCSPISGHRSVSWYQQTPGQGLQFLFEYFSETQRNKGNFPGRFSGRQFSNSRSEMNVSTLELGDSALYLCASSLVGTGAETQYFGPGTRLLVL.

J is TRBJ1-2 and V is TRBV28, with TRBD1 matching 7 bases. The CDR3 is 14 amino acids. Germline V CDR1 and CDR2: MDHEN, SYDVKM. V gave up 5 bases and J gave up 4 bases; unmatched junction bases: 7. The CDR3, as DNA: TGTGCCAGCAGTCCTACAGGGGACGGCTATGGCTACACCTTC. Translated, it gives CASSPTGDGYGYTF.

The V call is TRBV6-6, the J call TRBJ1-2; D perhaps matches TRBD1 (5 bases). V was cut by 0 bases and J by 4 bases, with 12 bases left in between. The CDR3 has 15 amino acids. The V gene's germline CDR1 is MNHNY and CDR2 SVGAGI (reference sequence). CDR3: CASSYSTQGLYGYTF. DNA for the CDR3: TGTGCCAGCAGTTACTCTACCCAGGGCCTCTATGGCTACACCTTC.

The chain uses TRBV7-3 and TRBJ1-2; D is unresolved. The V gene's germline CDR1 is SGHTA and CDR2 FQGTGA. Trimming removed 0 bases at V and 8 bases at J, with 13 bases between. There are 14 residues in the CDR3. For the CDR3, the DNA is TGTGCCAGCAGCTTAACTGGCGGGGAGAGGGGCTACACCTTC. Residues: CASSLTGGERGYTF. The complete variable domain, with remaining parts taken from reference TRBV7-3 and TRBJ1-2, reads GAGVSQTPSNKVTEKGKYVELRCDPISGHTALYWYRQSLGQGPEFLIYFQGTGAADDSGLPNDRFFAVRPEGSVSTLKIQRTERGDSAVYLCASSLTGGERGYTFGSGTRLTVV.

The chain couples TRBV25-1 to TRBJ1-2; possibly TRBD1 for D (5 bases). CDR3 size: 15 residues. V lost 2 bases and J 5 bases, leaving 15 bases between the germline ends. Germline V gene data show CDR1 as MGHDK and CDR2 as SYGVNS. The CDR3 sequence: CASSELGAGHYGYTF. Written as DNA, the CDR3 is TGTGCCAGCAGTGAACTCGGGGCAGGACATTATGGCTACACCTTC.